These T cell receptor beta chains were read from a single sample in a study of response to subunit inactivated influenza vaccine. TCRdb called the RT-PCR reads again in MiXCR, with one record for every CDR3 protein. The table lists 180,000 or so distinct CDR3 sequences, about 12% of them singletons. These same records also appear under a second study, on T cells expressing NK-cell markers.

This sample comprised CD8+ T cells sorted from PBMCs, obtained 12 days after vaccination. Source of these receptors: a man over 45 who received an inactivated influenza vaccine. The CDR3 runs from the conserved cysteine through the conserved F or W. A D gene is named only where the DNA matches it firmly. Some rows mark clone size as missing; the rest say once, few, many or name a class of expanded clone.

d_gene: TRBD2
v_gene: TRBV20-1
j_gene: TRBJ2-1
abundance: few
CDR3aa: CSAVGTSGGYNEQFF
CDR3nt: TGCAGTGCTGTCGGGACTAGCGGGGGTTACAATGAGCAGTTCTTC

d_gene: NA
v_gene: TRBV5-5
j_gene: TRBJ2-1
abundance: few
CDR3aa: CASSLGRAGTLYEQFF
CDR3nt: TGTGCCAGCAGCTTGGGGAGGGCGGGGACACTCTATGAGCAGTTCTTC

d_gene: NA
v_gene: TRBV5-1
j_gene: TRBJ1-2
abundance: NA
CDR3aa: CASSLRGEGYGYTF
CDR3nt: TGCGCCAGCAGCTTGCGGGGGGAAGGCTATGGCTACACCTTC

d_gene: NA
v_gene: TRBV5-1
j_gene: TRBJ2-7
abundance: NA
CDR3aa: CASSLEGSLLSYEQYF
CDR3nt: TGCGCCAGCAGCTTGGAAGGCAGTCTGCTCTCCTACGAGCAGTACTTC

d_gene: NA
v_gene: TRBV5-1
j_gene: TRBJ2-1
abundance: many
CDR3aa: CASSLEGIYNEQFF
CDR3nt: TGCGCCAGCAGCTTGGAGGGAATCTACAATGAGCAGTTCTTC

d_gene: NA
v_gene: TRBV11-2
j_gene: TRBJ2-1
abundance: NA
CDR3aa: CASGGLISYNEQFF
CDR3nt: TGTGCCAGCGGTGGGCTCATCTCCTACAATGAGCAGTTCTTC

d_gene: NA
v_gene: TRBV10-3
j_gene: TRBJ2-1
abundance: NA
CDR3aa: CAISELAGPYNEQFF
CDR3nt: TGTGCCATCAGTGAGCTGGCAGGGCCCTACAATGAGCAGTTCTTC

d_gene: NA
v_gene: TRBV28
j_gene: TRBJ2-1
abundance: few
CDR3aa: CASRPQWAYNEQFF
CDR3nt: TGTGCCAGCCGCCCACAGTGGGCCTACAATGAGCAGTTCTTC

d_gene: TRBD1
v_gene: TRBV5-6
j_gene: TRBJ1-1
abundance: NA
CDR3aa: CASSSPWTGNTEAFF
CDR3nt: TGTGCCAGCAGCTCCCCTTGGACAGGGAACACTGAAGCTTTCTTT

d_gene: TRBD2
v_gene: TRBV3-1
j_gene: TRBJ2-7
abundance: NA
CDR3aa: CASSRGLAPYEQYF
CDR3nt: TGTGCCAGCAGCCGCGGACTAGCTCCCTACGAGCAGTACTTC